This T cell receptor beta chain originates from a study of identical twins. A template switching step contributed a universal primer site, while unique molecular identifiers were present in the cDNA. TCRdb recomputed calls from the 5' RACE reads with MiXCR, one row per CDR3 protein. The sample consists of under 900,000 distinct CDR3 sequences, approximately 18% of them appearing once. Trimming stripped 6 bases from V and 8 bases from J, with 13 bases between. CDR1 and CDR2 (germline): MNHEY, SVGAGI. This CDR3 contains 12 residues. This clonotype was recorded at least ten times. The same sample was also studied in work on T cells expressing NK-cell markers. That report notes: Several of the experiments relied on an anti-gamma-delta TCR antibody so that only alpha-beta TCR T cells were sorted.

V and J are TRBV6-5 and TRBJ1-2; tentative D call: TRBD1 (5 bases). The specimen was PBMCs. This TCR was sampled from a woman in her late teens or twenties in good health. In DNA form, the CDR3 reads TGTGCCAGCAGCGACGACAGACGCGGCTACACCTTC. Translation: CASSDDRRGYTF.